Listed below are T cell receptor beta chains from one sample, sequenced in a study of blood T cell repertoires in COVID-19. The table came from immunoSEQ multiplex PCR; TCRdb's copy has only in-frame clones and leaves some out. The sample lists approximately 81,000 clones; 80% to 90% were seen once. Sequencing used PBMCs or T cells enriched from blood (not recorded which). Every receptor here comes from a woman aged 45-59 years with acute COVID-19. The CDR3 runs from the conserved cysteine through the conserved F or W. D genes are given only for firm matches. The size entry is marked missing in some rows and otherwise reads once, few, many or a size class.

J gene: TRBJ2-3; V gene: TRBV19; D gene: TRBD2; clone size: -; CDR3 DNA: TGTGCCAGTAGTCTTCCCGCCGGGACTAGCGGGAGGGCAGATACGCAGTATTTT; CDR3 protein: CASSLPAGTSGRADTQYF
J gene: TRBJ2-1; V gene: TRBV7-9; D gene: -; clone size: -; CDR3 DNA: TGTGCCAGCAGCGCTAGCCAGGAGCAGTTCTTC; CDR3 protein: CASSASQEQFF
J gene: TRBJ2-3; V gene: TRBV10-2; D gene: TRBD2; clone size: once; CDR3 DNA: TGCGCCAGCAGTGTGCTTCTAGCGGGAGTGACAGATACGCAGTATTTT; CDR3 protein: CASSVLLAGVTDTQYF
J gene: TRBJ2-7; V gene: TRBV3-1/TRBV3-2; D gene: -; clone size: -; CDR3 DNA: TGTGCCAGCAGCACTCAAAGGCGGAGCTCCTACGAGCAGTACTTC; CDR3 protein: CASSTQRRSSYEQYF
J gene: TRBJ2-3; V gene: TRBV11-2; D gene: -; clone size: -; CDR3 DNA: TGTGCCAGCAGTAGGGGGATGGGGCGCACAGATACGCAGTATTTT; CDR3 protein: CASSRGMGRTDTQYF
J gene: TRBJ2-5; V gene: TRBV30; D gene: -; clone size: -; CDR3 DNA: TGTGCCTGGAGTGGACCACCGGGGGAGCAAGAGACCCAGTACTTC; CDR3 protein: CAWSGPPGEQETQYF
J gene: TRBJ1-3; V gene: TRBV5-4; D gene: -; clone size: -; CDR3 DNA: TGTGCCAGCAGCTCGCGGGCCGTACCTACTGGAAACACCATATATTTT; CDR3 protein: CASSSRAVPTGNTIYF
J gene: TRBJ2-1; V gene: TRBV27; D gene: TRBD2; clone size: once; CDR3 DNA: TGTGCCAGCAGTTTTCTAGCGGGAGATCTTAATGAGCAGTTCTTC; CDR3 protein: CASSFLAGDLNEQFF
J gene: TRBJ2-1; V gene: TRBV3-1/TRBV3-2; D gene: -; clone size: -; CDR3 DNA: TGTGCCAGCAGCCAATTCCACCGGACAGTAAACAATGAGCAGTTCTTC; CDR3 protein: CASSQFHRTVNNEQFF
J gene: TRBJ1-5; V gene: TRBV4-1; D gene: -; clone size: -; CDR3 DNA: TGCGCCAGCAGCCAAGTGAGTATACGGGGTGATCAGCCCCAGCATTTT; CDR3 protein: CASSQVSIRGDQPQHF
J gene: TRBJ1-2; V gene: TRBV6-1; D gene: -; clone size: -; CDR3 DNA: TGTGCCAGCAGTGAACAGGGCAACTATGGCTACACCTTC; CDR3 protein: CASSEQGNYGYTF
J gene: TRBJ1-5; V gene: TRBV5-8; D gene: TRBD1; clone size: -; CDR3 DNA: TGTGCCAGCAGCGCCCGGGACAGGGAAGGGCCCCAGCATTTT; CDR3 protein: CASSARDREGPQHF
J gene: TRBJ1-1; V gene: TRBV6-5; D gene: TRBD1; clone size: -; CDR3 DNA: TGTGCCAGCCATACTCGGACAGGGCCATGGGGAGAAGCTTTCTTT; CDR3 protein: CASHTRTGPWGEAFF
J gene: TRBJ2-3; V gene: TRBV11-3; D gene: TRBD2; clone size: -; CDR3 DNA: TGTGCCAGCAGCTTAGGGACTAGCGGGAGGACAGATACGCAGTATTTT; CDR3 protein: CASSLGTSGRTDTQYF
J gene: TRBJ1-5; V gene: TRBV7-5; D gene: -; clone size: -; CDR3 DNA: TGTGTCAGAAGCTTAGCCCCTGAGAGGGTAATTCATCAGCCCCAGCATTTT; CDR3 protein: CVRSLAPERVIHQPQHF
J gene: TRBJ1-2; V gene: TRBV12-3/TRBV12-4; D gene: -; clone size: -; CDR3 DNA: TGTGCCAGCAGTCTAAACGAGGGAGGCTACACCTTC; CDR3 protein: CASSLNEGGYTF
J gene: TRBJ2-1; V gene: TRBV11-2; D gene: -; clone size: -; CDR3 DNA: TGTGCCAGCAGGGGTGGCGGGGCCTACAATGAGCAGTTCTTC; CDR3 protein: CASRGGGAYNEQFF
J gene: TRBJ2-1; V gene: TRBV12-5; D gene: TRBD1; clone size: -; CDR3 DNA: TGTGCTAGTGGTTCTCCGGGACAGAGGGTCAATGAGCAGTTCTTC; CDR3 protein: CASGSPGQRVNEQFF
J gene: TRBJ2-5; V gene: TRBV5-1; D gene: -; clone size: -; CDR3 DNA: TGCGCCAGCAGCGTCACAGGGTATCGGGAGACCCAGTACTTC; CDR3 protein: CASSVTGYRETQYF
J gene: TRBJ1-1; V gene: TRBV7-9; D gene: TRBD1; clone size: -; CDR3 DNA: TGTGCCAGCAGCTCACTCCCGGGACAGGGATCGGGCACTGAAGCTTTCTTT; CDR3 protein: CASSSLPGQGSGTEAFF
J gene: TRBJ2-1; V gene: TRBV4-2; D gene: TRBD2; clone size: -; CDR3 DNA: TGTGCCAGCAAGAGTACTAGCGGGAGTAACGCGTACAATGAGCAGTTCTTC; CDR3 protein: CASKSTSGSNAYNEQFF
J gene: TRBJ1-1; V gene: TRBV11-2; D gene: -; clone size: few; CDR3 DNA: TGTGCCAGCAGCTCACCTCAGGGAAACATGAACACTGAAGCTTTCTTT; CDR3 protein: CASSSPQGNMNTEAFF
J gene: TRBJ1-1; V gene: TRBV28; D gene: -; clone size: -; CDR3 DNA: TGTGCCAGCAGTTCGCGGTGGAGGTCGAACACTGAAGCTTTCTTT; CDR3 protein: CASSSRWRSNTEAFF
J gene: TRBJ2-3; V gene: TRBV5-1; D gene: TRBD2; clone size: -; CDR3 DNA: TGCGCCAGCAGCGAGGCTAGCGGGAGGCCAGATACGCAGTATTTT; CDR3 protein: CASSEASGRPDTQYF
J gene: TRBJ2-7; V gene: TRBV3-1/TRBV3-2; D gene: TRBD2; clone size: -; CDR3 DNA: TGTGCCAGCAGCCAAACTTTAGCGGGGCCCCTCTCGTCGGTGCAGTACTTC; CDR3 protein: CASSQTLAGPLSSVQYF
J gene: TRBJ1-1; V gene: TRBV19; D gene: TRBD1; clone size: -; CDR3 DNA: TGTGCCAGTAGTATCCGACAGGGGGACACTGAAGCTTTCTTT; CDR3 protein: CASSIRQGDTEAFF
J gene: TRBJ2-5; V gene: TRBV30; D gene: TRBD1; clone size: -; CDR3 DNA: TGTGCCGGAACGACAGGGGCAGAGACCCAGTACTTC; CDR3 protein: CAGTTGAETQYF
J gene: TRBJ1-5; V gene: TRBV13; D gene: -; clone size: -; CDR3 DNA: TGTGCCAGCAGCTTAGGGGGGGCGTTTGATCAGCCCCAGCATTTT; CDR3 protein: CASSLGGAFDQPQHF
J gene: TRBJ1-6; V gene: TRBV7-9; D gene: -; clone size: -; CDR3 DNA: TGTGCCAGCAGCTTATTTCTGGGGGCGTCAGATTCACCCCTCCACTTT; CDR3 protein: CASSLFLGASDSPLHF
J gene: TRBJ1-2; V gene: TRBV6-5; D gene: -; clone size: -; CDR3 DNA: TGTGCCAGCAGATCAGCCGACAGCCTATACGGCTACACCTTC; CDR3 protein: CASRSADSLYGYTF
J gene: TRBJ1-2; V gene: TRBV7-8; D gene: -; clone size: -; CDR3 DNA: TGTGCCAGCAGCTTAGGGAGGGGCCGTGGCTACACCTTC; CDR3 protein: CASSLGRGRGYTF
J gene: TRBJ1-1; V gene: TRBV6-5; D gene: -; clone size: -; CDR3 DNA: TGTGCCAGCAGTTACGCGGGCCCCACTGAAGCTTTCTTT; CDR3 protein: CASSYAGPTEAFF
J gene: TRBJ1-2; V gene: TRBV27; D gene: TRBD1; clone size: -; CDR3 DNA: TGTGCCAGCAGTGAAAGGACAGGGGGTTACTATGGCTACACCTTC; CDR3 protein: CASSERTGGYYGYTF
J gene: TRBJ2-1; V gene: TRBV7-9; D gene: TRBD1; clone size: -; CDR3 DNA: TGTGCCAGCAGCTTAGCGCTTGGGACAGGGGGGAATGAGCAGTTCTTC; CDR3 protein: CASSLALGTGGNEQFF
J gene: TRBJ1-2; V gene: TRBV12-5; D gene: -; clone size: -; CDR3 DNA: TGTGCTAGTGAAACCGGGGGGGCAGGGGCCCGCGGCTACACCTTC; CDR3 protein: CASETGGAGARGYTF
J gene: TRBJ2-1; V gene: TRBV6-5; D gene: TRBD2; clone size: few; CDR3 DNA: TGTGCCATATCCACTAGCGGCTCAAACAATGAGCAGTTCTTC; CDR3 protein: CAISTSGSNNEQFF
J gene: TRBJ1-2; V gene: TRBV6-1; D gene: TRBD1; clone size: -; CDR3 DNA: TGTGCCAGCAGTGCAACTGGACAGGAAAAATGGGGGTATGGCTACACCTTC; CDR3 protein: CASSATGQEKWGYGYTF
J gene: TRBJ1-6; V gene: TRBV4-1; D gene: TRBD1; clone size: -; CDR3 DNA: TGCGCCAGCAGCCAAGTACAGGGACAGGGGATTACACCCCTCCACTTT; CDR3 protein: CASSQVQGQGITPLHF
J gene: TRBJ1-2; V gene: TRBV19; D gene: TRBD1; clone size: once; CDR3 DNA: TGTGCCAGTAGTCCAAAGGGACAGCCTAACTATGGCTACACCTTC; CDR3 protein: CASSPKGQPNYGYTF
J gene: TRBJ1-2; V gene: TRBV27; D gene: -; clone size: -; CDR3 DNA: TGTGCCAGCAGTCCCCGGGGAAGGAATGGCTACACCTTC; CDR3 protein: CASSPRGRNGYTF
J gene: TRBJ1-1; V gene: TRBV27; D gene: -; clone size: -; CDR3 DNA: TGTGCCATAGCAAGCTATCCGAACACTGAAGCTTTCTTT; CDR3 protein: CAIASYPNTEAFF
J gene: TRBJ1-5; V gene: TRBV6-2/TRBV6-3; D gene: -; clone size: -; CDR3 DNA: TGTGCCAGCAGTTCCCAGGGGCTTAGCAATCAGCCCCAGCATTTT; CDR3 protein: CASSSQGLSNQPQHF
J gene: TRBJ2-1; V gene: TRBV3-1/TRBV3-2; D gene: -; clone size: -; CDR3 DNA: TGTGCCAGCAGCCAAGCTGTTGAACATTTAAACAATGAGCAGTTCTTC; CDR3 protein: CASSQAVEHLNNEQFF
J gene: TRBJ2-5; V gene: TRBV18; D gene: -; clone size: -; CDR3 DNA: TGTGCCAGCTCACCACCGGCGGGGTCGAGGTTTGAGACCCAGTACTTC; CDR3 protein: CASSPPAGSRFETQYF
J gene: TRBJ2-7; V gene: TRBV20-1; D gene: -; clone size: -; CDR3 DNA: TGCAGTGCTAGAGTCCTATACGAGCAGTACTTC; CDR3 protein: CSARVLYEQYF
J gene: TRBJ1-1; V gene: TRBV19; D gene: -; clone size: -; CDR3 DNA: TGTGCCAGTATCCCACGGCGAGGTAGAGGCACTGAAGCTTTCTTT; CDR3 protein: CASIPRRGRGTEAFF
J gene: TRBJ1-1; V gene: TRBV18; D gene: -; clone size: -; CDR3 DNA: TGTGCCAGCTCACCAAAAGACAGCTATTTGAACACTGAAGCTTTCTTT; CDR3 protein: CASSPKDSYLNTEAFF
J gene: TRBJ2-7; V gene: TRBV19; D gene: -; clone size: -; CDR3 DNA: TGTGCCAGCTCTAGGACAGTCCCGGACCCCCAGGATTTC; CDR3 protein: CASSRTVPDPQDF
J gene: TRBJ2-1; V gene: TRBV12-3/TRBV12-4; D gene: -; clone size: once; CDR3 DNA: TGTGCCAGCAGTTCCACTAGAAATGAGCAGTTCTTC; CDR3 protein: CASSSTRNEQFF
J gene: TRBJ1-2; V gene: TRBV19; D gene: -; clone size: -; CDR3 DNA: TGTGCCAGTAGTATAGGGGGGGAAGTCTATGGCTACACCTTC; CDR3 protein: CASSIGGEVYGYTF
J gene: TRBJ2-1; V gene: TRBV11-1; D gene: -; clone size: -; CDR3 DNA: TGTGCCAGCAGCCCACCGGGACTTACTAACAATGAGCAGTTCTTC; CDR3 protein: CASSPPGLTNNEQFF
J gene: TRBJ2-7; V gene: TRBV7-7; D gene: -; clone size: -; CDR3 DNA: TGTGCCAGCAGCTCGTCAGTCGGGGGCGAGCAGTACTTC; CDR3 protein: CASSSSVGGEQYF
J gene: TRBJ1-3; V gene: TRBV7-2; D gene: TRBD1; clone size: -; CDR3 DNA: TGTGCCAGCAGCTTAGATGGGACAGGGGTAGGAAACACCATATATTTT; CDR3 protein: CASSLDGTGVGNTIYF